This passage covers 25 T cell receptor beta chains from one sample sequenced in a study of shared clonotypes between healthy human individuals. Only CD45RO-negative cells positively selected for CCR7 counted as naive CD8 cells, so terminally differentiated effector memory CD45RA+ cells were excluded. The table came from immunoSEQ multiplex PCR; TCRdb's copy has only in-frame clones and leaves some out. The sample includes under 1 million clones, 85% to 95% seen only once; the top ten take 24%. Sample: naive CD8+ T cells sorted from blood. Receptor source: a man aged 25 to 40 in good health.

The chain couples TRBV11-2 to TRBJ2-1, with 9 nucleotides matching TRBD2. The V segment lost 1 base and the J segment 8 bases; nucleotides outside the gene matches: 6. Germline V lookup: CDR1 SGHAT, CDR2 FQNNGV. The CDR3 has 15 amino acids. CDR3 in DNA: TGTGCCAGCAGCTTAGTGGGTAGCGGGGGAGATGAGCAGTTCTTC. This encodes CASSLVGSGGDEQFF. Full variable domain (remainder filled in from reference TRBV11-2 and TRBJ2-1): EAGVAQSPRYKIIEKRQSVAFWCNPISGHATLYWYQQILGQGPKLLIQFQNNGVVDDSQLPKDRFSAERLKGVDSTLKIQPAKLEDSAVYLCASSLVGSGGDEQFFGPGTRLTVL.

The chain joins TRBV30 to TRBJ2-1; D is ambiguous. The CDR3 spans 13 residues. CDR1 and CDR2 from the germline V gene are GTSNPN and SVGIG (reference sequence). V dropped 2 bases and J dropped 6 bases, with 11 bases sitting between them. The CDR3, as DNA: TGTGCCTGGAGTCTAGGGCCAGTCAATGAGCAGTTCTTC. Protein: CAWSLGPVNEQFF.

The V call is TRBV7-3, the J call TRBJ2-3; D tentatively reads TRBD1 or TRBD2 (5 bases each). V gave up 2 bases and J gave up 3 bases, with 30 bases separating them. The CDR3 is 21 residues long. The germline gives CDR1 SGHTA, CDR2 FQGTGA. The CDR3 sequence: CASSLDSVGAVARTGTDTQYF. Written as DNA, the CDR3 is TGTGCCAGCAGCTTAGATAGTGTCGGGGCGGTAGCGAGAACGGGGACAGATACGCAGTATTTT.

This clone was seen only a few times. Additional DNA sequences in this sample encode the identical CDR3. This rearrangement joins TRBV9 to TRBJ2-2; D gene uncertain. Germline assignment: CDR1 SGDLS and CDR2 YYNGEE. Trimming took off 0 bases at V and 1 base at J, with 4 bases between the two ends. This CDR3 is 14 amino acids long. CDR3 loop: CASSVGGNTGELFF. The CDR3 nucleotides read TGTGCCAGCAGCGTAGGTGGGAACACCGGGGAGCTGTTTTTT.

Remarks on this clone: Other DNA sequences in this specimen translate into the identical CDR3. The chain combines TRBV27 with TRBJ2-1; D not resolved. V lost 2 bases and J 8 bases, leaving 7 bases between the germline ends. The germline CDR1 and CDR2 sequences are MNHEY and SMNVEV (reference sequence). The CDR3 is 12 residues long. The CDR3 bases are TGTGCCAGCAGTTTACTAGGCGATGAGCAGTTCTTC. Its translation is CASSLLGDEQFF.

As regards this clone: The same CDR3 also results from other DNA sequences found in this sample. This chain connects TRBV15 to TRBJ2-7; a possible D gene is TRBD1 (6 bases). The CDR3 totals 13 residues. Trimming cost V 0 bases and J 5 bases, with 8 bases left between them. Germline assignment: CDR1 LNHNV and CDR2 YYDKDF (reference sequence). In DNA, the CDR3 is TGTGCCACCAGCAGAGACAGGGGACACGAGCAGTACTTC. It yields the protein CATSRDRGHEQYF.

The V gene is TRBV19, the J gene TRBJ2-1; no firm D call. Germline CDR1 is LNHDA and CDR2 is SQIVND (reference sequence). The CDR3 extends over 15 amino acids. Deletions cut 3 bases from V and 5 bases from J, with 14 bases between. CDR3 bases: TGTGCCAGTAGTATGTGGCTAGGCCTAAACAATGAGCAGTTCTTC. This codes for CASSMWLGLNNEQFF.

The chain employs TRBV4-3 and TRBJ2-7; 7 bases agree with TRBD2. Germline-derived CDR1 and CDR2 are LGHNA and YSLEER. The CDR3 consists of 16 residues. Losses at the gene ends were 0 bases for V and 3 bases for J; bases not matched to a gene: 8. The CDR3 DNA follows: TGCGCCAGCAGCCAAGACGCGGGAGAGTATATCTACGAGCAGTACTTC. Translated: CASSQDAGEYIYEQYF.

The J gene is TRBJ2-7, the V gene TRBV5-5; D possibly corresponds to TRBD2 (6 bases). Trimming removed 0 bases at V and 7 bases at J, with 14 bases between. The CDR3 loop spans 14 amino acids. Germline CDR1 and CDR2: SGHKS and YYEKEE (reference sequence). The DNA of the CDR3 is TGTGCCAGCAGCTTGGGCGGGACTCTGTGGGAGCAGTACTTC. It is translated as CASSLGGTLWEQYF.

This chain uses TRBV6-5 with TRBJ2-3; D gene ambiguous. Germline V CDR1 and CDR2: MNHEY, SVGAGI. The CDR3 loop spans 12 amino acids. V shed 3 bases and J shed 14 bases, with 15 bases lying between them. The CDR3 DNA reads TGTGCCAGCAGTTATGACGGTAGAATCGGGTATTTT. It translates to CASSYDGRIGYF.

V and J are TRBV4-2 and TRBJ2-3; 8 nucleotides line up with TRBD2. J gave up 1 base and V 3 bases, and 3 bases lay outside the gene matches. The CDR3 runs 15 residues. Looked up from germline, CDR1 is LGHNA and CDR2 is YNFKEQ. The CDR3 sequence is CASSQAGGGTDTQYF. CDR3 sequence (DNA): TGTGCCAGCAGCCAGGCGGGAGGTGGCACAGATACGCAGTATTTT.

The V call is TRBV27, the J call TRBJ1-1; no reliable D call. V lost 1 base, J lost 0 bases, and 9 bases lay in between. The CDR3 runs to 15 residues. Germline lookup yields CDR1 MNHEY and CDR2 SMNVEV (reference sequence). CDR3 region: CASSLYRNMNTEAFF. DNA of the CDR3: TGTGCCAGCAGTTTATACAGAAATATGAACACTGAAGCTTTCTTT.

Only a few counts were recorded for this clone. The V gene is TRBV19, the J gene TRBJ2-1; TRBD1 is a possible D gene (5 bases). From germline, CDR1 is LNHDA and CDR2 SQIVND (reference sequence). This CDR3 is 10 amino acids long. The germline V and J ends were trimmed by 6 bases and 15 bases, with 12 bases remaining between them. The chain's CDR3 is CASRGRDWFF. The CDR3 region has the DNA TGTGCCAGTAGGGGCAGGGATTGGTTCTTC.

This clone was counted once. The chain uses TRBV5-4 and TRBJ2-3, with TRBD2 as a possible D gene (7 bases). The CDR3 covers 15 residues. The V end was cut by 1 base, the J end by 6 bases, with 15 bases between. The germline CDR1 and CDR2 sequences are SGHNT and YYREEE (reference sequence). The DNA of the CDR3 is TGTGCCAGCAGCTTGAGGGGCGGGGGCCAGGATACGCAGTATTTT. Translated: CASSLRGGGQDTQYF.

The chain links TRBV11-3 to TRBJ1-3; maybe TRBD1 (5 bases). CDR1 SGHNT and CDR2 YENEEA come from the germline V gene. V was shortened by 0 bases and J by 1 base, with 10 bases between the two germline ends. CDR3 size: 16 residues. The CDR3 DNA follows: TGTGCCAGCAGCTTAGAGGGGCAGGGATCTGGAAACACCATATATTTT. Translated, it gives CASSLEGQGSGNTIYF.

This chain uses TRBV5-1 with TRBJ2-5, with TRBD2 identical over 10 bases. Germline CDR1 SGHRS, CDR2 YFSETQ. The CDR3 spans 15 residues. J gave up 4 bases and V 4 bases, and 7 bases lay outside the gene matches. The CDR3 coding sequence is TGCGCCAGCAGCCCAGCGGGAGGGCCGATAGAGACCCAGTACTTC. Its translation: CASSPAGGPIETQYF.

The chain recombines TRBV7-9 with TRBJ1-3; D unresolved. The CDR3 extends over 13 amino acids. Germline V gives CDR1 SEHNR, CDR2 FQNEAQ (reference sequence). Trimming took off 1 base at V and 5 bases at J, with 6 bases between the two ends. CDR3 loop: CASSLGSRNTIYF. As DNA, the CDR3 is TGTGCCAGCAGCTTAGGCAGTCGAAACACCATATATTTT. The whole variable domain, remainder taken from reference TRBV7-9 and TRBJ1-3, is DTGVSQNPRHKITKRGQNVTFRCDPISEHNRLYWYRQTLGQGPEFLTYFQNEAQLEKSRLLSDRFSAERPKGSFSTLEIQRTEQGDSAMYLCASSLGSRNTIYFGEGSWLTVV.

The V and J genes are TRBV27 and TRBJ2-1; D not certain. With 2 bases removed from V and 6 bases from J, the gap between germline ends came to 14 bases. CDR1 is MNHEY, CDR2 SMNVEV, per germline (reference sequence). The CDR3 sequence is 15 residues long. CDR3 DNA: TGTGCCAGCAGTTTAACACCTCTCGGTGCCAATGAGCAGTTCTTC. Translating gives CASSLTPLGANEQFF.

This clone showed up just a few times. The chain has TRBV7-9 and TRBJ1-1; D perhaps matches TRBD1 (5 bases). Looked up from germline, CDR1 is SEHNR and CDR2 is FQNEAQ (reference sequence). The CDR3 loop spans 14 amino acids. DNA for the CDR3: TGTGCTGGCGGGGACGAGGTGGGAAACACTGAAGCTTTCTTT. This codes for CAGGDEVGNTEAFF.

This chain connects TRBV6-6 to TRBJ2-7; D ambiguous. V lost 1 base, J lost 5 bases, and 3 bases lay in between. In germline, CDR1 is MNHNY, CDR2 SVGAGI (reference sequence). The CDR3 runs 11 residues. The DNA for the CDR3 is TGTGCCAGCAGTTACTTTGACGAGCAGTACTTC. This translates into CASSYFDEQYF.

This clone has a single count. V gene TRBV18 combines with J gene TRBJ2-7, with D tentatively TRBD1 (6 bases). Germline assignment: CDR1 KGHSH and CDR2 LQKENI. The CDR3 length is 14 residues. Trimming removed 6 bases at V and 2 bases at J, with 14 bases between. CDR3 coding DNA: TGTGCCAGCTCTCGTTCGACAGGAACCTACGAGCAGTACTTC. Translation gives CASSRSTGTYEQYF. The complete variable domain, with remaining parts taken from reference TRBV18 and TRBJ2-7, reads NAGVMQNPRHLVRRRGQEARLRCSPMKGHSHVYWYRQLPEEGLKFMVYLQKENIIDESGMPKERFSAEFPKEGPSILRIQQVVRGDSAAYFCASSRSTGTYEQYFGPGTRLTVT.

The CDR3 here is CASSVDRDRGGNYGYTF. CDR3 in DNA: TGTGCCAGTAGTGTTGACCGGGACAGGGGCGGTAACTATGGCTACACCTTC. The chain combines TRBV19 with TRBJ1-2, with 10 nucleotides matching TRBD1. There are 17 residues in the CDR3. Germline assignment: CDR1 LNHDA and CDR2 SQIVND (reference sequence). The V gene end was trimmed by 5 bases and the J gene end by 1 base; junction bases not matched to a gene: 10.

CDR3 region: CASSLMDRGARNYGYTF. The CDR3 DNA is TGTGCCAGCAGCTTAATGGACAGGGGGGCCCGTAACTATGGCTACACCTTC. This chain links TRBV11-2 with TRBJ1-2; TRBD1 matches 10 bases. Germline CDR1 SGHAT, CDR2 FQNNGV. The CDR3 has 17 amino acids. V trimming: 2 bases; J trimming: 1 base; junction bases outside the gene matches: 7. Drawing the rest from reference TRBV11-2 and TRBJ1-2, the complete variable domain is EAGVAQSPRYKIIEKRQSVAFWCNPISGHATLYWYQQILGQGPKLLIQFQNNGVVDDSQLPKDRFSAERLKGVDSTLKIQPAKLEDSAVYLCASSLMDRGARNYGYTFGSGTRLTVV.

V and J are TRBV6-4 and TRBJ2-7, with a tentative D call TRBD2 (5 bases). The CDR3 is 14 amino acids. CDR1 is MRHNA, CDR2 SNTAGT, per germline. V was pared by 6 bases and J by 4 bases, with 16 bases between. DNA of the CDR3: TGTGCCAGCAGGACGACTACCCCGGTATACGAGCAGTACTTC. It specifies CASRTTTPVYEQYF.

The chain combines TRBV6-1 with TRBJ1-2, with D possibly matching TRBD1 (6 bases). With 4 bases removed from V and 0 bases from J, the gap between germline ends came to 12 bases. The CDR3 contains 15 residues. Germline values: CDR1 MNHNS, CDR2 SASEGT. Here the CDR3 reads CASSGDTMANYGYTF. The CDR3 DNA reads as TGTGCCAGCAGTGGGGACACTATGGCTAACTATGGCTACACCTTC.